The 30 T cell receptor beta chains below all came from one sample that was sequenced in a study of human versus mouse CDR3 diversity and MHC coevolution. Measured with immunoSEQ multiplex PCR; TCRdb has only the in-frame clones, and not every one. The sample contains 80,000 or so clones, 80% to 95% of which appear only once. Sample: naive CD4+ T cells from blood. The sample's subset: CD45RO-negative CD62L-positive naive CD4 T cells. These receptors came from a person aged 30-69 years in good health.

J is TRBJ1-1 and V is TRBV7-2; D is perhaps TRBD1 (6 bases). V was pared by 5 bases and J by 4 bases, with 20 bases between. The CDR3 totals 16 residues. Germline V gene sequence: CDR1 SGHTA, CDR2 FQGNSA. The chain's CDR3 is CASSPRQEAYSTEAFF. CDR3 in DNA: TGTGCCAGCAGCCCGCGACAGGAGGCTTACTCCACTGAAGCTTTCTTT.

The genes are TRBV28 and TRBJ2-7, with 15 nucleotides matching TRBD2. In germline, CDR1 is MDHEN, CDR2 SYDVKM. This CDR3 contains 15 residues. V gave up 4 bases and J gave up 4 bases; unmatched junction bases: 2. DNA for the CDR3: TGTGCCAGCAGTTATGGGACTAGCGGGAGGTACGAGCAGTACTTC. The encoded protein is CASSYGTSGRYEQYF.

The chain employs TRBV13 and TRBJ2-5; TRBD2 is a possible D gene (5 bases). The end of the DNA fits TRBJ2-7 better, so the J call may be wrong. The CDR3 contains 17 residues. Per germline, CDR1 PRHDT and CDR2 FYEKMQ (reference sequence). CDR3 amino acids: CASSPGGGLTSSYEQYF. The CDR3 DNA reads as TGTGCCAGCAGCCCGGGCGGCGGGCTTACAAGCTCCTACGAGCAGTACTTC.

The V call is TRBV14, the J call TRBJ2-5, with 8 nucleotides matching TRBD2. The CDR3 contains 13 residues. The ends lost 4 bases at V and 11 bases at J; junction bases unmatched: 9. The germline CDR1 and CDR2 sequences are SGHDN and FVKESK. This CDR3 reads CASSRQLAEEQYF. CDR3 coding DNA: TGTGCCAGCAGCCGTCAACTAGCGGAAGAGCAGTACTTC.

V and J are TRBV27 and TRBJ1-5, with D tentatively TRBD1 (6 bases). Deletions cut 5 bases from V and 8 bases from J, with 13 bases between. Looked up from germline, CDR1 is MNHEY and CDR2 is SMNVEV (reference sequence). The CDR3 runs 13 residues. The CDR3 reads CASSVTGREPQHF. The DNA of the CDR3 is TGTGCCAGCAGTGTAACAGGGAGGGAGCCCCAGCATTTT.

The J gene is TRBJ1-2, the V gene TRBV7-2; D unclear. CDR1 and CDR2 from the germline V gene are SGHTA and FQGNSA. V was trimmed by 6 bases and J by 8 bases, leaving 16 bases between them. This CDR3 is built from 13 residues. CDR3 in DNA: TGTGCCAGCAGAGTGGGAGAGGGTCGCGGCTACACCTTC. Amino acid sequence: CASRVGEGRGYTF.

This clone has a single count. The rearrangement uses TRBV6-1 and TRBJ1-1, with D perhaps matching TRBD1 (5 bases). Germline V gene sequence: CDR1 MNHNS, CDR2 SASEGT. Trimming cost V 4 bases and J 5 bases, with 11 bases left between them. This CDR3 contains 13 residues. The DNA for the CDR3 is TGTGCCAGCAGTGCCAGGGTAAATACTGAAGCTTTCTTT. Its protein is CASSARVNTEAFF.

The V gene is TRBV19, the J gene TRBJ1-5; TRBD1 agrees at 9 bases. V lost 5 bases to trimming and J lost 7 bases; unmatched junction nucleotides: 3. Germline V gene lookup returns CDR1 LNHDA and CDR2 SQIVND (reference sequence). The CDR3 spans 13 residues. DNA for the CDR3: TGTGCCAGTAGTGGACAGGGGAGGCAGCCCCAGCATTTT. It yields the protein CASSGQGRQPQHF. The full variable domain, rest sourced from reference TRBV19 and TRBJ1-5, is DGGITQSPKYLFRKEGQNVTLSCEQNLNHDAMYWYRQDPGQGLRLIYYSQIVNDFQKGDIAEGYSVSREKKESFPLTVTSAQKNPTAFYLCASSGQGRQPQHFGDGTRLSIL.

The genes are TRBV19 and TRBJ1-2; 7 bases map to TRBD1. J gave up 8 bases and V 5 bases, and 17 bases lay outside the gene matches. The CDR3 consists of 16 residues. Germline loops: CDR1 LNHDA, CDR2 SQIVND (reference sequence). The CDR3 here is CASSQLGWDRSGGYTF. The CDR3, as DNA: TGTGCCAGTAGTCAGCTTGGATGGGACAGATCGGGAGGCTACACCTTC.

The rearrangement joins TRBV6-1 to TRBJ2-1; TRBD1 matches 8 bases. This CDR3 contains 15 residues. Losses at the gene ends were 6 bases for V and 4 bases for J; bases not matched to a gene: 8. Germline values: CDR1 MNHNS, CDR2 SASEGT. CDR3 in DNA: TGTGCCAGCAGAACTCTACAGGGGGGTTACAATGAGCAGTTCTTC. Its translation: CASRTLQGGYNEQFF.

This chain links TRBV9 with TRBJ2-2; 11 bases map to TRBD2. Germline V gene sequence: CDR1 SGDLS, CDR2 YYNGEE. V was clipped by 3 bases and J by 0 bases; unmatched bases: 7. The CDR3 consists of 18 residues. The CDR3 DNA follows: TGTGCCAGCAGCGAGCCCCTACTAGCGGGAGCGAACACCGGGGAGCTGTTTTTT. Residues: CASSEPLLAGANTGELFF.

This chain uses TRBV12-5 with TRBJ2-1, with D possibly TRBD2 on 6 matching bases. CDR3 length: 19 amino acids. Per the germline V gene, CDR1 is LGHNT and CDR2 is FRNRAP. V shed 4 bases and J shed 6 bases, with 28 bases lying between them. CDR3 residues: CASGSRQFRGPGGPNEQFF. The CDR3 nucleotides are TGTGCTAGTGGTTCCCGGCAGTTTAGGGGCCCCGGGGGACCCAATGAGCAGTTCTTC.

The V call is TRBV6-1, the J call TRBJ2-7; D is ambiguous. CDR3 length equals 15 residues. Germline values: CDR1 MNHNS, CDR2 SASEGT. Trimming removed 5 bases from V and 2 bases from J, with 16 bases in between. The CDR3, as DNA: TGTGCCAGCAGTCCATCTTTCCTCGGTACCTACGAGCAGTACTTC. This sequence encodes CASSPSFLGTYEQYF.

The V gene is TRBV7-3, the J gene TRBJ2-5; 11 bases fit TRBD1. Gene TRBJ2-7 matches the end of the DNA better, so the J call may be wrong. Germline V CDR1 and CDR2: SGHTA, FQGTGA. The CDR3 is 14 amino acids. The CDR3 loop is CASSTGQGAGEQYF. The CDR3 DNA reads TGTGCCAGCAGCACAGGACAGGGGGCGGGCGAGCAGTACTTC.

J is TRBJ2-3 and V is TRBV11-2; D ambiguous. Between the trimmed V and J ends, which lost 0 bases and 3 bases, there was a span of 7 bases. Per the germline V gene, CDR1 is SGHAT and CDR2 is FQNNGV. The CDR3 is 14 residues long. The CDR3, as DNA: TGTGCCAGCAGCTTAGAATCTCCGACAGATACGCAGTATTTT. Translated, it gives CASSLESPTDTQYF.

In its sample, this clone was seen once. CDR3 in amino acids: CASSLGAGNTEAFF. CDR3 DNA sequence: TGCGCCAGCAGCTTGGGGGCAGGGAACACTGAAGCTTTCTTT. The V call is TRBV5-1, the J call TRBJ1-1; D is unclear. Trimming took 0 bases from V and 1 from J, leaving 7 bases between them. Germline V gives CDR1 SGHRS, CDR2 YFSETQ. CDR3 length: 14 amino acids.

This chain joins TRBV5-4 and TRBJ2-5; 7 bases map to TRBD1. Trimming took 4 bases from V and 3 from J; bases not matched to a gene: 6. This CDR3 is built from 14 residues. Germline lookup yields CDR1 SGHNT and CDR2 YYREEE (reference sequence). CDR3 DNA sequence: TGTGCCAGCAGCGGGGGACAGCCGGAAGAGACCCAGTACTTC. Translated: CASSGGQPEETQYF.

The CDR3 protein is CASTPDRPLSYEQYF. CDR3 sequence (DNA): TGTGCCAGCACTCCGGACAGACCTCTCTCCTACGAGCAGTACTTC. The chain has TRBV6-5 and TRBJ2-7; D possibly corresponds to TRBD1 (6 bases). There are 15 residues in the CDR3. Trimming took off 7 bases at V and 0 bases at J, with 16 bases between the two ends. From germline, CDR1 is MNHEY and CDR2 SVGAGI.

This chain joins TRBV7-9 and TRBJ1-1; D is perhaps TRBD1 (6 bases). Germline V lookup: CDR1 SEHNR, CDR2 FQNEAQ (reference sequence). The CDR3 is 13 amino acids. The V end lost 3 bases, the J end lost 5 bases, and 10 bases lay between the germline ends. The CDR3 coding sequence is TGTGCCAGCAGCTTTACAGGGTTAACTGAAGCTTTCTTT. It yields the protein CASSFTGLTEAFF.

This chain uses TRBV7-2 with TRBJ2-3, with 7 nucleotides matching TRBD2. Trimming took 4 bases from V and 0 from J; bases not matched to a gene: 4. Looked up from germline, CDR1 is SGHTA and CDR2 is FQGNSA. This CDR3 spans 15 amino acids. The CDR3 loop reads CASSSKRESTDTQYF. The DNA of the CDR3 is TGTGCCAGCAGCTCAAAGCGGGAAAGCACAGATACGCAGTATTTT.

This clone has only a few counts. V gene TRBV15 combines with J gene TRBJ2-7, with D unresolved. V lost 4 bases and J 3 bases, leaving 4 bases between the germline ends. Germline V gene data show CDR1 as LNHNV and CDR2 as YYDKDF (reference sequence). The CDR3 is made up of 11 amino acids. The CDR3 protein is CATSMYYEQYF. The CDR3 DNA is TGTGCCACCAGCATGTACTACGAGCAGTACTTC.

This chain joins TRBV5-1 and TRBJ2-2, with D perhaps matching TRBD1 (5 bases). V was cut by 2 bases and J by 0 bases, with 11 bases left in between. Looked up from germline, CDR1 is SGHRS and CDR2 is YFSETQ. CDR3 size: 16 residues. The CDR3 nucleotides are TGCGCCAGCAGCTTAGACAGCATCTCGAACACCGGGGAGCTGTTTTTT. This encodes CASSLDSISNTGELFF.

V usage is TRBV5-4 and J usage is TRBJ2-3; no clear D. CDR3 length equals 15 residues. V lost 0 bases, J lost 0 bases, and 8 bases lay in between. Germline values: CDR1 SGHNT, CDR2 YYREEE (reference sequence). The CDR3 coding sequence is TGTGCCAGCAGCTTGGGACTTGCTAGCACAGATACGCAGTATTTT. Translation: CASSLGLASTDTQYF.

This rearrangement joins TRBV6-1 to TRBJ1-2, with 7 bases identical to TRBD1. The CDR3 is made up of 15 amino acids. The V gene end was trimmed by 6 bases and the J gene end by 7 bases; junction bases not matched to a gene: 14. Per germline, CDR1 MNHNS and CDR2 SASEGT. The CDR3 reads CASRPRTGGMGGYTF. For the CDR3, the DNA is TGTGCCAGCAGACCCCGGACAGGAGGGATGGGTGGCTACACCTTC.

V gene TRBV18 combines with J gene TRBJ1-2; a possible D gene is TRBD1 (6 bases). V shed 6 bases and J shed 6 bases, with 14 bases lying between them. This CDR3 spans 13 amino acids. Germline assignment: CDR1 KGHSH and CDR2 LQKENI. CDR3 nucleotides: TGTGCCAGCTCTACGACAGGCCTGGATGGCTACACCTTC. Translating gives CASSTTGLDGYTF.

The sample holds one count of this clone. V is TRBV28 and J is TRBJ2-7; a possible D gene is TRBD1 (6 bases). The CDR3 is 15 amino acids. Deletions cut 5 bases from V and 0 bases from J, with 14 bases between. The V gene's germline CDR1 is MDHEN and CDR2 SYDVKM. DNA for the CDR3: TGTGCCAGCAGTACCGGGGACACGCTCTCCTACGAGCAGTACTTC. This translates into CASSTGDTLSYEQYF.

The rearrangement links TRBV6-5 to TRBJ2-1, with TRBD1 matching over 8 bases. The ends lost 2 bases at V and 8 bases at J; junction bases unmatched: 8. The CDR3 runs to 15 residues. Looked up from germline, CDR1 is MNHEY and CDR2 is SVGAGI. The DNA for the CDR3 is TGTGCCAGCAGTTACAGCAGGGGGCGGATAGATGAGCAGTTCTTC. This gives the protein CASSYSRGRIDEQFF.

This chain joins TRBV19 and TRBJ2-3; 11 nucleotides agree with TRBD1. V gave up 6 bases and J gave up 4 bases; unmatched junction bases: 6. Per germline, CDR1 LNHDA and CDR2 SQIVND (reference sequence). The CDR3 length is 15 residues. This CDR3 is CASSSGQGAADTQYF. CDR3 in DNA: TGTGCCAGTAGCTCCGGACAGGGGGCAGCAGATACGCAGTATTTT.

V and J are TRBV19 and TRBJ2-1, with a weak D call TRBD2 (7 bases). This CDR3 spans 18 amino acids. Germline CDR1 reads LNHDA; CDR2 reads SQIVND (reference sequence). Trimming took off 0 bases at V and 0 bases at J, with 15 bases between the two ends. The CDR3 region is CASSIDKGGGPSYNEQFF. CDR3 in DNA: TGTGCCAGTAGTATAGATAAGGGGGGGGGTCCCTCCTACAATGAGCAGTTCTTC.

This chain links TRBV5-4 with TRBJ2-7, with 14 positions matching TRBD2. The germline gives CDR1 SGHNT, CDR2 YYREEE (reference sequence). The CDR3 sequence is 13 residues long. The V segment lost 10 bases and the J segment 4 bases; nucleotides outside the gene matches: 4. The CDR3, as DNA: TGTGCCTTCGGACTAGCGGGAGGATACGAGCAGTACTTC. Amino acids: CAFGLAGGYEQYF.